These 8 T cell receptor beta chains share one sample of origin, sequenced in a study of control samples from healthy donors and cancer patients. Repertoires were generated with immunoSEQ multiplex PCR, while TCRdb's copy carries only in-frame clones and drops some. The table records about 250,000 clones, over 75% of them present only once. Sequencing was done on a sample of PBMCs. The receptors shown here come from a woman aged 60-75 years with lung cancer.

The rearrangement joins TRBV2 to TRBJ1-2, with D uncertain. CDR3 length: 13 residues. Germline CDR1 and CDR2: SNHLY and FYNNEI. V lost 4 bases and J lost 4, with 10 bases in between. In DNA, the CDR3 is TGTGCCAGCAGTGTATCACAGCTCTATGGCTACACCTTC. Amino acids: CASSVSQLYGYTF.

As to this clone: In the same sample, other DNA sequences code for this CDR3. The DNA for the CDR3 is TGCGCCAGCAGCTTAAAGGGGCAGGGAGGATCACCCCTCCACTTT. Translated, it gives CASSLKGQGGSPLHF. The V gene is TRBV5-1, the J gene TRBJ1-6; perhaps TRBD1 as D (5 bases). V dropped 2 bases and J dropped 10 bases, with 16 bases sitting between them. CDR3 size: 15 residues. Germline values: CDR1 SGHRS, CDR2 YFSETQ.

The chain couples TRBV28 to TRBJ2-7, with D perhaps matching TRBD1 (5 bases). The germline V and J ends were trimmed by 2 bases and 1 base, with 15 bases remaining between them. The CDR3 spans 16 residues. The V gene's germline CDR1 is MDHEN and CDR2 SYDVKM. The CDR3, as DNA: TGTGCCAGCAGTTTAGAAGGCAGGGTTTATTCCTACGAGCAGTACTTC. It codes for CASSLEGRVYSYEQYF.

The chain carries TRBV12-3 or TRBV12-4 and TRBJ1-2; no clear D. V was clipped by 5 bases and J by 2 bases, with 9 bases between them. This CDR3 is 13 amino acids long. CDR3 in amino acids: CASSETLNYGYTF. CDR3 nucleotide sequence: TGTGCCAGCAGTGAAACATTGAACTATGGCTACACCTTC.

This clone was counted once. The chain joins TRBV5-1 to TRBJ2-2; D is tentatively TRBD1 or TRBD2 (6 bases each). This CDR3 spans 16 amino acids. Germline V gene lookup returns CDR1 SGHRS and CDR2 YFSETQ. V was trimmed by 4 bases and J by 4 bases, leaving 17 bases between them. In nucleotides, the CDR3 is TGCGCCAGCAGCCCTAGGGGGGCAGCATCCACCGGGGAGCTGTTTTTT. It encodes CASSPRGAASTGELFF.

The chain uses TRBV28 and TRBJ2-7; 8 nucleotides match TRBD1. With V trimmed by 2 bases and J by 0 bases, 3 bases remained unmatched. Germline V lookup: CDR1 MDHEN, CDR2 SYDVKM. The CDR3 length is 15 residues. The CDR3 here is CASSLGQGSSYEQYF. In nucleotides, the CDR3 is TGTGCCAGCAGTTTAGGACAGGGAAGCTCCTACGAGCAGTACTTC.

The rearrangement joins TRBV28 to TRBJ2-2; maybe TRBD2 (6 bases). Germline V gene data show CDR1 as MDHEN and CDR2 as SYDVKM. The V and J ends lost 5 bases and 2 bases respectively, with 12 bases between them. The CDR3 is 15 amino acids. CDR3 amino acids: CASSLGLTNTGELFF. For the CDR3, the DNA is TGTGCCAGCAGTCTGGGACTGACTAACACCGGGGAGCTGTTTTTT.

The chain combines TRBV7-9 with TRBJ2-5; 11 nucleotides line up with TRBD2. V was pared by 5 bases and J by 4 bases, with 9 bases of the junction left unmatched. Germline V gives CDR1 SEHNR, CDR2 FQNEAQ (reference sequence). This CDR3 has 16 amino acids. In DNA, the CDR3 is TGTGCCAGCAGCGTCACTAGCGGGGGATTTGGAGAGACCCAGTACTTC. Its translation is CASSVTSGGFGETQYF.